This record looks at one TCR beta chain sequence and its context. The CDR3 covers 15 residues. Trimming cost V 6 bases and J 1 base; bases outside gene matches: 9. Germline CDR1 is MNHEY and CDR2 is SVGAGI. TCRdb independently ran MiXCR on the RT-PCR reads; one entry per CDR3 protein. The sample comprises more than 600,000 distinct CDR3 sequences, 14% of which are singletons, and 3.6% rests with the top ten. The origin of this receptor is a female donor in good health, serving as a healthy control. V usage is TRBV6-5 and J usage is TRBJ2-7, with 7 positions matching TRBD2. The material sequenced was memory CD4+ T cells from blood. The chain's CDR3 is CASRTTARGSYEQYF. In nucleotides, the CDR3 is TGTGCCAGCAGGACGACGGCGCGGGGGTCCTACGAGCAGTACTTC.